The entry that follows covers one TCR beta chain sequence. Its antigen is currently not known. Base qualities are missing; no much larger clone stands one base away. The CDR3 regions of human TCRbeta chains were analyzed by immunosequencing. The study's own analysis went as follows. TCRs in the repertoires were compared against a reference library of SARS-CoV-2-specific TCRs that had been generated with the MIRA antigen-specificity platform. Breadth was defined as the fraction of unique TCRs that were SARS-CoV-2-associated. Depth was defined as the fraction of total T cells that were SARS-CoV-2-associated. Each spike-specific TCR was assigned to its reactive spike region and to a CD4 or CD8 class using the MIRA data. Log10-transformed breadth and depth values were compared by one-way ANOVA with Sidak's multiple comparisons tests. This is the immuneACCESS table as TCRdb keeps it, with only in-frame sequences that have V and J called. A part of the clones is gone; compared with another copy, unresolved V genes explain less than half, and the rest is unexplained. The V and J calls and clone size are taken from that table; D and trimming were inferred from the DNA. Across this sample there are about 120,000 clones, with approximately 93% seen only once. The ten most abundant clones make up under 5.5% of the sample.

The data derive from a study of T cell responses to AZD1222 COVID-19 vaccine (dated by TCRdb to the early 2020s). Study-level background: Because spike-specific TCR depth and breadth did not differ between the two schedules, AZD1222 recipients who got a second dose at roughly 4 weeks were pooled with those who got a second dose at roughly 12 weeks. Trial participants were enrolled by age into subgroups of 18-55, 56-69 and 70-plus years, and about 150, 27 and 61 TCR-sequenced participants, respectively, were included in these subgroups. TCR sequencing was performed for approximately 240 trial participants, of whom approximately 200 were given two doses of AZD1222 and around 26 were given two doses of MenACWY control vaccine. The research as a whole found: Reportedly, almost half of the unique spike-specific TCRs recognized epitopes lying outside the regions that are mutated in the B.1.351 and B.1.1.7 variants. Spike-specific TCR breadth and depth rose significantly after two AZD1222 doses compared with day 0 and with MenACWY recipients. CD4 TCRs associated with the vaccine covered the entire spike protein, and the dominant responses were in regions 160-218 and 743-854. Participants were mostly white British, with more females than males. The authors suggested clonal diversity may have been underestimated. No day 14 peak-response samples were available, so repertoires were characterized only after the peak T cell response. Conclusions about previously exposed vaccinees are limited because only a handful of AZD1222 recipients were SARS-CoV-2 seropositive at baseline. The 56-69-year group was small, and its depth increase did not reach significance, likely because of low power.

Per the publication, the time point label means: baseline before first vaccination. The vaccinee samples were drawn from two UK trials, COV001 and COV002, one of which was a single-blind randomized controlled phase 2/3 trial testing AZD1222 (ChAdOx1 nCoV-19) in healthy adults. For TCRbeta chain sequencing, PBMC samples from trial participants were taken at day 0 and at day 28 after the second dose. This sequence was found in an adult in good health. Material: peripheral blood, obtained on day 0 of AZD1222 vaccination.

The sequenced DNA: TGTGCCAGCTCACCACTGGACAACATGAACACTGAAGCTTTCTTT. Its protein reads: CASSPLDNMNTEAFF. The chain employs TRBV18 and TRBJ1-1; a tentative D call is TRBD1 (5 bases match). CDR1 and CDR2 are read off the germline V gene as KGHSH and LQKENI. Counted from cysteine to phenylalanine, this CDR3 has 15 amino acids. The DNA shown is the 45-base CDR3, in frame from base 1. Relative to germline, V is 1 base shorter and J is 0 bases shorter, with 9 bases between their ends.